The 5 T cell receptor beta chains in this list originate from one sample, sequenced in a study of CD8 T cells in Susac syndrome. Random hexamers were used to reverse transcribe 0.5 to 1 ug of RNA. TCRdb analysed the immunoSEQ multiplex PCR reads with MiXCR anew, one entry per CDR3 protein. This table has 150,000 or so distinct CDR3 sequences, less than 97% appearing once. Sequencing was performed on CD8+ T cells from PBMCs. These receptors all stem from a human donor with multiple sclerosis.

The V call is TRBV19, the J call TRBJ1-1; unclear D gene. Trimming pared 2 bases from V and 4 bases from J, leaving 8 bases between. The CDR3 is 13 residues long. Germline CDR1 is LNHDA and CDR2 is SQIVND (reference sequence). CDR3 bases: TGTGCCAGTAGTATATTGTACGGCACTGAAGCTTTCTTT. Protein product: CASSILYGTEAFF.

V usage is TRBV6-2 or TRBV6-3 and J usage is TRBJ2-3; D is unclear. Germline V gene data show CDR1 as MNHEY and CDR2 as SVGEGT. The CDR3 extends over 13 amino acids. Trimming took off 5 bases at V and 6 bases at J, with 12 bases between the two ends. CDR3 in DNA: TGTGCCAGCAGTCGCCAAATATCCGATACGCAGTATTTT. Translation: CASSRQISDTQYF.

The chain has TRBV29-1 and TRBJ1-1; D perhaps matches TRBD1 (6 bases). Trimming shortened V by 7 bases and J by 2 bases, and 11 bases separated the two germline ends. The V gene's germline CDR1 is SQVTM and CDR2 ANQGSEA. CDR3 length equals 12 residues. This chain's CDR3 is CSDQTGNTEAFF. CDR3 DNA: TGCAGCGATCAGACAGGAAACACTGAAGCTTTCTTT.

The V call is TRBV2, the J call TRBJ1-5, with TRBD1 matching over 9 bases. V lost 7 bases and J lost 5; bases outside the gene matches: 6. Germline lookup yields CDR1 SNHLY and CDR2 FYNNEI. The CDR3 runs 14 residues. The CDR3 region is CASKDRGIYQPQHF. The DNA for the CDR3 is TGTGCCAGCAAGGACAGGGGAATCTATCAGCCCCAGCATTTT.

V is TRBV30 and J is TRBJ2-4, with 7 bases fitting TRBD1. Germline CDR1 GTSNPN, CDR2 SVGIG (reference sequence). V was clipped by 0 bases and J by 8 bases; unmatched bases: 16. CDR3 length: 17 amino acids. The CDR3 DNA reads TGTGCCTGGAGTGTAGGGACAGCTACGGGGCCAAAGGACATTCAGTACTTC. Translated, it gives CAWSVGTATGPKDIQYF.